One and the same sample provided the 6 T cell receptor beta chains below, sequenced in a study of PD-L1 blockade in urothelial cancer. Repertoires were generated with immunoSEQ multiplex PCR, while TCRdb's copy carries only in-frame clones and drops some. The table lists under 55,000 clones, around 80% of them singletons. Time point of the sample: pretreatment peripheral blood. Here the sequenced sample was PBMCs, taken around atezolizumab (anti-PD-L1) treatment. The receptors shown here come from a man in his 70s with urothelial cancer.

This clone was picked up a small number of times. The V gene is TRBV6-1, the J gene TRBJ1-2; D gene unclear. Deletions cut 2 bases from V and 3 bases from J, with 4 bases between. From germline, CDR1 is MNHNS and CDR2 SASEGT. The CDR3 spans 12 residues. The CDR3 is CASSEYYYGYTF. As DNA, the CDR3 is TGTGCCAGCAGTGAATATTACTATGGCTACACCTTC.

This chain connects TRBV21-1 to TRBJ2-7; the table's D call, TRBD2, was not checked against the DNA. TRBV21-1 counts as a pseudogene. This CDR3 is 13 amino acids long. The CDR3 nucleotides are TGTGCCAGCAGCGAAGACAAGCGGAACGAGCAGTACTTC. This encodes CASSEDKRNEQYF.

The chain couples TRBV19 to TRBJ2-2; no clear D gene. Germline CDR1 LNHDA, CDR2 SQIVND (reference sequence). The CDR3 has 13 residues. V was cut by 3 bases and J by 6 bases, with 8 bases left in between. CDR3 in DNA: TGTGCCAGTAGTATTTTAGCCGCCGGGGAGCTGTTTTTT. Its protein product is CASSILAAGELFF.

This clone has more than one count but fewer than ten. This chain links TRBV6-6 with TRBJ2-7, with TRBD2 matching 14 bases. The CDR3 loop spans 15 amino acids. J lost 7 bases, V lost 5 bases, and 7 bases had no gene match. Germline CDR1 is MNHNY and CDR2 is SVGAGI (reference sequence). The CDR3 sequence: CASSETSGGVGEQYF. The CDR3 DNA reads TGTGCCAGCAGTGAGACTAGCGGGGGGGTGGGGGAGCAGTACTTC.

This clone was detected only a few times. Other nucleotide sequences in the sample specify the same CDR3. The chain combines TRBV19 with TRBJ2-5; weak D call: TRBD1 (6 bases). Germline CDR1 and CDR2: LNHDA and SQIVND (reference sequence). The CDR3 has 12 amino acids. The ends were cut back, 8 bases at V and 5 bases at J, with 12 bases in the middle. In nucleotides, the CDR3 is TGTGCCAGTCGACAGGCCGGTGAGACCCAGTACTTC. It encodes CASRQAGETQYF.

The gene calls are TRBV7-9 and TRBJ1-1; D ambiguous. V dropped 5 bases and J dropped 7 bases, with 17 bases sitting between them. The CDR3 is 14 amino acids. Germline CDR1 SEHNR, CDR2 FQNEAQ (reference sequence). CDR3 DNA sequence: TGTGCCAGCAGCCCCCCCGGCCTGACAAGTGAAGCTTTCTTT. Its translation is CASSPPGLTSEAFF.